This entry describes one T cell receptor (beta chain). The CDR3 covers 13 residues. The germline V gene has CDR1 SGHVS and CDR2 FNYEAQ. V was cut by 5 bases and J by 6 bases, with 13 bases left in between. This record comes from a study of T cell repertoires in cytomegalovirus infection. TCRdb passed the reads through MiXCR, listing each CDR3 protein once. The sample includes about 140,000 distinct CDR3 sequences, 5.5% to 8% seen only once; the top ten take roughly 17%. The clonotype originates from a human donor in good health (CMV status not recorded). Some clones in this sample may be carry-over from other donors' samples. This chain connects TRBV7-6 to TRBJ1-2; a weak D match, TRBD1 (5 bases). Sequenced material: PBMCs. The CDR3, as DNA: TGTGCCAGCAGCCGTCCGGGGCAGAATGGCTACACCTTC. Translating gives CASSRPGQNGYTF.